Given below is one T cell receptor beta chain in context. The data stem from a study of blood T cell repertoires in COVID-19. The CDR3 contains 14 residues. Unmatched junction bases numbered 3, after V lost 6 bases and J lost 1 base. Germline lookup yields CDR1 SNHLY and CDR2 FYNNEI. Only in-frame clones appear in the TCRdb table, and some are missing; sequencing was by immunoSEQ multiplex PCR. Here the sample spans 250,000 to 300,000 clones, roughly 87% being singletons. This sequence originates from a woman between 45 and 60 years old who had recovered from COVID-19. The sample comprised peripheral blood. This rearrangement joins TRBV2 to TRBJ1-5; 7 positions agree with TRBD1. CDR3 region: CASRDRASNQPQHF. The CDR3 DNA reads as TGTGCCAGCAGAGACAGGGCCAGCAATCAGCCCCAGCATTTT. The variable domain in full, with the rest retrieved from reference TRBV2 and TRBJ1-5, is EPEVTQTPSHQVTQMGQEVILRCVPISNHLYFYWYRQILGQKVEFLVSFYNNEISEKSEIFDDQFSVERPDGSNFTLKIRSTKLEDSAMYFCASRDRASNQPQHFGDGTRLSIL.